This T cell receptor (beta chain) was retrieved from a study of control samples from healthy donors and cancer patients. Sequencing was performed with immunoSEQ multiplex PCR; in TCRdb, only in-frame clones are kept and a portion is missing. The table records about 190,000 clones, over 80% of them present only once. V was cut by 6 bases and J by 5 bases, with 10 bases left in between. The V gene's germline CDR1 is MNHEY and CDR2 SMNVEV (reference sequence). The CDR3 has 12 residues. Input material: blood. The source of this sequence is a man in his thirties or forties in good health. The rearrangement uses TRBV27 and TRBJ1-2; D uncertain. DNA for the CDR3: TGTGCCAGCAGCCAGGACGGGTATGGCTACACCTTC. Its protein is CASSQDGYGYTF.